The source of this TCR beta chain is a study of vaccination effects on CD4 cells after COVID-19 (dated by TCRdb to the early 2020s). As for the study more broadly: In the ViraFEST assay, PBMC were stimulated with viral peptide pools, and antigen-specific CD4+ T cell clonotypes were then identified by expansion using TCR sequencing. Post-vaccine samples across the study were collected a median of 72 days after the second dose, with a range of 14 to 241. In the study, cultures from other donors were sequenced using the Oncomine TCR Beta short-read assay on an Illumina iSeq 100. Altogether, 10 COVID-19 convalescent patients and several SARS-CoV-2-naive healthy vaccine recipients made up the full study. About 2.1 million PBMC per well were cultured with approximately 10 ug/ml peptides in IMDM containing roughly 5% human AB serum, 10 IU/ml IL-2 and gentamicin. The study compared SARS-CoV-2 spike-specific CD4+ TCR repertoires before and after mRNA vaccination in COVID-19 convalescent patients and infection-naive vaccine recipients. Paper-wide results and their limitations: The study was limited by a small number of convalescent patients, and early post-infection timepoints were lacking. Clones induced by infection and clones induced by vaccination both contracted markedly at late timepoints after vaccination, which fits with T cell responses waning over time. In healthy vaccine recipients, vaccine-induced clones were almost all SARS-CoV-2 mono-reactive, with only 1 of 255 being cross-reactive with common cold coronaviruses.

A distance of 7 bases separates the germline ends of V and J, which lose 0 bases and 8 bases respectively. The CDR3 spans 13 residues, from the cysteine through the phenylalanine. This entry keeps only the CDR3 DNA: 39 bases, framed from base 1. After 10 days of culture, CD4+ T cells were isolated with the EasySep CD4+ T cell isolation kit. Each participant received two doses of an mRNA SARS-CoV-2 vaccine, either BNT162b2 or mRNA-1273. Negative nucleocapsid antibody results before and after vaccination confirmed that the healthy vaccine recipients had no prior SARS-CoV-2 infection. On days 3 and 7, half of the culture medium was replaced with fresh IL-2-containing medium. Unless noted otherwise, every peptide stimulation condition was grown in triplicate wells. PBMC were separated from whole blood using Ficoll-Paque Plus gradient centrifugation and were then either cryopreserved at -140C or used fresh. The QIAamp micro DNA kit was used to extract genomic DNA from the cultured CD4+ T cells.

Worth noting for this clone: Its antigen target is currently unknown. Base qualities were left out, and no much larger clone turns up one base away.

The library was obtained by the immunoSEQ multiplex PCR assay. DNA from the CD4+ T cells that had been cultured and isolated underwent TCR beta CDR3 sequencing. The study's processing was this. The analysis removed non-productive TCR sequences, trimmed reads to the CDR3 region, and retained only CDR3s that were 7 or more amino acids long. The MANAFEST web app was used to pick out antigen-specific clonotypes by comparing their expansion in peptide wells with that in reference cultures. For clones to be considered positive, expansion at FDR<0.05 versus reference and all other wells, an odds ratio above 5, and a frequency above 0.1% in two replicate wells were required. A clonotype was defined as cross-reactive if the clonotype was significantly expanded both in SARS-CoV-2 spike wells and in at least one common cold coronavirus spike condition. Levenshtein distance calculated with the stringdist R package was used to assess CDR3 similarity, and unrooted trees were constructed with ape in R 3.6.1. TCRdb took over this immuneACCESS table, retaining in-frame rearrangements with V and J assigned. Such tables are incomplete; in checked studies, under half of the missing clones stem from an unresolved V gene, and the remainder is unexplained. That table is the source of V, J and clone size, and D and trimming were worked out from the DNA. Present in this sample are 30,000 or so clones, 74% of which were seen just once. The leading ten clones occupy 15% of the sample.

The V and J segments used are TRBV12-3 or TRBV12-4 and TRBJ1-4; TRBD1 is possibly the D segment (6 matching bases). This material consisted of CD4+ T cells from PBMCs cultured without peptide, taken after COVID-19 vaccination. This clonotype was obtained from a human donor who received a COVID-19 vaccine. CDR3 reads: CASSLAGGEKLFF. The DNA sequence follows: TGTGCCAGCAGTTTAGCGGGGGGCGAAAAACTGTTTTTT.